Following are 14 T cell receptor beta chains from one sample sequenced in a study of shared clonotypes between healthy human individuals. Positively selected for CCR7, the CD45RO-negative cells used as naive CD8 cells excluded terminally differentiated effector memory CD45RA+ cells. Profiling relied on immunoSEQ multiplex PCR, and the TCRdb table lists in-frame clones only, not all of them. The sample includes around 1.9 million clones, about 93% of them seen just once. Sequenced: naive CD8+ T cells from PBMCs. These receptors were collected from a man aged 18-30 years in good health. Some clones in this sample may be carry-over from other donors' samples.

This rearrangement joins TRBV9 to TRBJ2-7; 10 nucleotides align to TRBD2. Germline values: CDR1 SGDLS, CDR2 YYNGEE. CDR3 size: 13 residues. V gave up 4 bases and J gave up 4 bases; unmatched junction bases: 2. The CDR3 DNA sequence: TGTGCCAGCAGCAAGGGACTAGCGTACGAGCAGTACTTC. Encoded protein: CASSKGLAYEQYF.

This clone was detected only a few times. This sample includes further DNA sequences coding for the same CDR3. This chain connects TRBV25-1 to TRBJ1-2; D not resolved. V shed 1 base and J shed 5 bases, with 8 bases lying between them. CDR1 and CDR2 (germline): MGHDK, SYGVNS. CDR3 length: 13 residues. CDR3 residues: CASSESGSYGYTF. CDR3 nucleotide sequence: TGTGCCAGCAGTGAATCGGGGTCGTATGGCTACACCTTC.

The chain combines TRBV30 with TRBJ1-1, with D hard to call. The CDR3 is 12 residues long. The V end was cut by 6 bases, the J end by 5 bases, with 13 bases between. From germline, CDR1 is GTSNPN and CDR2 SVGIG (reference sequence). The CDR3 loop reads CACPGRGTEAFF. In DNA, the CDR3 is TGTGCCTGCCCAGGAAGAGGGACTGAAGCTTTCTTT.

This rearrangement joins TRBV19 to TRBJ2-7, with D maybe TRBD1 (5 bases). V dropped 4 bases and J dropped 4 bases, with 8 bases sitting between them. The germline V gene encodes CDR1 LNHDA and CDR2 SQIVND (reference sequence). This CDR3 has 12 residues. The CDR3 here is CASSSQGYEQYF. The DNA of the CDR3 is TGTGCCAGTAGTAGTCAGGGTTACGAGCAGTACTTC. The whole variable domain, filled in from reference TRBV19 and TRBJ2-7, reads DGGITQSPKYLFRKEGQNVTLSCEQNLNHDAMYWYRQDPGQGLRLIYYSQIVNDFQKGDIAEGYSVSREKKESFPLTVTSAQKNPTAFYLCASSSQGYEQYFGPGTRLTVT.

This rearrangement joins TRBV27 to TRBJ1-2; D unclear. V gave up 5 bases and J gave up 3 bases, with 25 bases separating them. Germline V gene lookup returns CDR1 MNHEY and CDR2 SMNVEV (reference sequence). This CDR3 is built from 18 residues. The CDR3 here is CASSQRKSLRDKDYGYTF. As DNA, the CDR3 is TGTGCCAGCAGTCAACGCAAGTCCCTCCGCGACAAGGACTATGGCTACACCTTC.

This chain links TRBV9 with TRBJ2-3, with D perhaps TRBD1 (6 bases). Trimming stripped 4 bases from V and 2 bases from J, with 17 bases between. The CDR3 sequence is 16 residues long. CDR1 SGDLS and CDR2 YYNGEE come from the germline V gene. Here the CDR3 reads CASSPQGASDTDTQYF. The CDR3, as DNA: TGTGCCAGCAGCCCACAGGGAGCCTCGGACACAGATACGCAGTATTTT.

This clone appeared once. The CDR3 is CASSLGFGEAFF. The CDR3, as DNA: TGCGCCAGCAGCCTCGGCTTTGGTGAAGCTTTCTTT. This chain links TRBV5-1 with TRBJ1-1; D remains unclear. Trimming removed 4 bases from V and 7 bases from J, with 11 bases in between. CDR3 length equals 12 residues. Germline CDR1 SGHRS, CDR2 YFSETQ.

The chain has TRBV4-1 and TRBJ2-1; D may match TRBD1 or TRBD2 (5 bases each). V lost 4 bases and J lost 7, with 26 bases in between. The V gene's germline CDR1 is MGHRA and CDR2 YSYEKL. This CDR3 is 18 amino acids long. This CDR3 is CASSPKPAPGREQNEQFF. Written as DNA, the CDR3 is TGCGCCAGCAGCCCAAAGCCGGCACCGGGGCGCGAACAGAATGAGCAGTTCTTC.

The V and J genes are TRBV2 and TRBJ2-7; D perhaps matches TRBD1 (6 bases). This CDR3 comprises 16 residues. In germline, CDR1 is SNHLY, CDR2 FYNNEI. The V end was cut by 4 bases, the J end by 1 base, with 17 bases between. The CDR3 is CASSGLVSQGSYEQYF. For the CDR3, the DNA is TGTGCCAGCAGTGGGTTGGTTTCACAGGGATCCTACGAGCAGTACTTC.

The V gene is TRBV19, the J gene TRBJ2-7; TRBD1 agrees at 9 bases. The trim removed 7 bases at V and 1 base at J, leaving 5 bases unmatched. CDR1 is LNHDA, CDR2 SQIVND, per germline (reference sequence). The CDR3 is made up of 14 amino acids. CDR3 sequence reads: CASKTGQGSYEQYF. CDR3 coding DNA: TGTGCCAGTAAAACAGGACAGGGGTCCTACGAGCAGTACTTC.

V gene TRBV15 combines with J gene TRBJ2-7; D possibly corresponds to TRBD2 (6 bases). The CDR3 runs 16 residues. With 1 base removed from V and 7 bases from J, the gap between germline ends came to 20 bases. Germline CDR1 is LNHNV and CDR2 is YYDKDF (reference sequence). In DNA form, the CDR3 reads TGTGCCACCAGCAGAGGTTTCGGCGGGAAGGGGAGAGAGCAGTACTTC. It yields the protein CATSRGFGGKGREQYF. Full variable domain (rest looked up from reference TRBV15 and TRBJ2-7): DAMVIQNPRYQVTQFGKPVTLSCSQTLNHNVMYWYQQKSSQAPKLLFHYYDKDFNNEADTPDNFQSRRPNTSFCFLDIRSPGLGDTAMYLCATSRGFGGKGREQYFGPGTRLTVT.

The rearrangement links TRBV5-6 to TRBJ1-2; 9 positions agree with TRBD1. The CDR3 length is 14 residues. Trimming cost V 2 bases and J 7 bases; bases outside gene matches: 6. Germline values: CDR1 SGHDT, CDR2 YYEEEE. CDR3 loop: CASSFGQGRAGYTF. The CDR3 DNA follows: TGTGCCAGCAGCTTTGGACAGGGGCGGGCTGGCTACACCTTC.

The genes are TRBV5-1 and TRBJ2-3; TRBD1 matches 8 bases. CDR1 and CDR2 (germline): SGHRS, YFSETQ. CDR3 size: 14 residues. The junction had 4 bases not matched to a gene; V was cut back by 3 bases and J by 4 bases. CDR3 in DNA: TGCGCCAGCAGCTCCGGACAGGGCTCAGATACGCAGTATTTT. This gives the protein CASSSGQGSDTQYF.

This sequence joins TRBV4-3 and TRBJ2-7; TRBD1 might be the D (6 bases). The CDR3 is 16 amino acids. Trimming left V 1 base short and J 1 base short, with 14 bases between. Germline loops: CDR1 LGHNA, CDR2 YSLEER. This CDR3 is CASSQGPIGQSYEQYF. The CDR3 DNA is TGCGCCAGCAGCCAAGGGCCCATAGGACAGTCCTACGAGCAGTACTTC.